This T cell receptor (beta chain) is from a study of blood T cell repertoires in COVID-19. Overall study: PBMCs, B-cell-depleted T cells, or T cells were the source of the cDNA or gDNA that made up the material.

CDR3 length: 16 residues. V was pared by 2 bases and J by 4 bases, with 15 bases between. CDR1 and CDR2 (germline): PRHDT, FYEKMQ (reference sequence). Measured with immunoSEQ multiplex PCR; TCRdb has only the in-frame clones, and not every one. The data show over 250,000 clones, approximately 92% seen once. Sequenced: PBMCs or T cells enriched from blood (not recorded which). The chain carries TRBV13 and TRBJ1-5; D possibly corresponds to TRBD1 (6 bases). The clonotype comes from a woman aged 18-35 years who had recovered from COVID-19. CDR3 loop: CASSLKGVDRNQPQHF. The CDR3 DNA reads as TGTGCCAGCAGCTTAAAAGGGGTGGACAGAAATCAGCCCCAGCATTTT.